These 27 T cell receptor beta chains were all obtained from the same sample, sequenced in a study of blood T cell repertoires in COVID-19. Generated by immunoSEQ multiplex PCR, the TCRdb table keeps only in-frame clones and is missing some. The data hold over 200,000 clones, with 80% to 90% observed a single time. Sequenced sample: peripheral blood. The receptors stem from a man in his forties with active or convalescent COVID-19.

The CDR3 region is CATSDSGTGASGRSYGYTF. The CDR3 bases are TGTGCCACCAGTGACTCCGGGACAGGGGCGAGCGGTCGGAGCTATGGCTACACCTTC. The rearrangement joins TRBV24-1 to TRBJ1-2; 10 positions agree with TRBD1. V shed 4 bases and J 4 bases; nucleotides not matched to a gene: 17. CDR1 and CDR2 from the germline V gene are KGHDR and SFDVKD. The CDR3 loop spans 19 amino acids.

Notes on this clone: Its ends do not fully match the called genes, so a read error is possible. The chain joins TRBV20-1 to TRBJ2-7; 9 bases agree with TRBD1. This CDR3 spans 11 amino acids. Germline CDR1 reads DFQATT; CDR2 reads SNEGSKA (reference sequence). The CDR3 region is CSARIRDREKF. Written as DNA, the CDR3 is TGCAGTGCTAGGATTCGGGACAGGGAGAAGTTC.

The chain links TRBV20-1 to TRBJ1-3; tentatively, D is TRBD1 (6 bases). Trimming removed 3 bases from V and 2 bases from J, with 11 bases in between. CDR1 is DFQATT and CDR2 is SNEGSKA in the germline V gene (reference sequence). This CDR3 is 14 amino acids long. CDR3 DNA sequence: TGCAGTGCTAGTAAAGGGGGAACTGGAAACACCATATATTTT. Encoded protein: CSASKGGTGNTIYF.

The chain couples TRBV2 to TRBJ2-1, with 8 bases aligning to TRBD2. CDR3 length: 14 amino acids. V was clipped by 8 bases and J by 4 bases; unmatched bases: 7. The germline gives CDR1 SNHLY, CDR2 FYNNEI. CDR3 protein: CASAVSGSYNEQFF. CDR3 DNA: TGTGCCAGCGCGGTCAGCGGGAGTTACAATGAGCAGTTCTTC.

This clone showed up just once. The genes are TRBV5-1 and TRBJ1-1, with TRBD1 matching 7 bases. CDR1 is SGHRS, CDR2 YFSETQ, per germline. The CDR3 loop spans 14 amino acids. Unmatched junction bases numbered 2, after V lost 3 bases and J lost 0 bases. CDR3 residues: CASSSGQLNTEAFF. As DNA, the CDR3 is TGCGCCAGCAGCTCGGGACAGCTGAACACTGAAGCTTTCTTT.

The table lists this clone with a few counts. The sample contains more than one DNA sequence encoding this CDR3. The chain employs TRBV2 and TRBJ2-7, with 9 positions matching TRBD1. V shed 3 bases and J 2 bases; nucleotides not matched to a gene: 2. The CDR3 is 14 residues long. The germline V gene encodes CDR1 SNHLY and CDR2 FYNNEI. The CDR3 sequence: CASSEGQGAYEQYF. The CDR3 coding sequence is TGTGCCAGCAGTGAGGGACAGGGTGCCTACGAGCAGTACTTC. The full variable domain, its missing parts supplied by reference TRBV2 and TRBJ2-7, is EPEVTQTPSHQVTQMGQEVILRCVPISNHLYFYWYRQILGQKVEFLVSFYNNEISEKSEIFDDQFSVERPDGSNFTLKIRSTKLEDSAMYFCASSEGQGAYEQYFGPGTRLTVT.

V is TRBV5-8 and J is TRBJ2-7; 16 bases are shared with TRBD2. The junction had 11 bases not matched to a gene; V was cut back by 3 bases and J by 2 bases. Germline V gene lookup returns CDR1 SGHTS and CDR2 YDEGEE. The length of the CDR3 is 19 residues. The CDR3: CASSSTGSGTSGRAYEQYF. CDR3 bases: TGTGCCAGCAGCTCGACAGGGTCCGGGACTAGCGGGAGGGCCTACGAGCAGTACTTC.

V gene TRBV5-5 combines with J gene TRBJ2-7; 9 positions match TRBD1. Germline values: CDR1 SGHKS, CDR2 YYEKEE (reference sequence). The CDR3 is 15 residues long. The J segment lost 4 bases and the V segment lost 4 bases, leaving 9 bases of the junction unmatched. Here the CDR3 reads CASSMTGGQAYEQYF. CDR3 in DNA: TGTGCCAGCAGCATGACAGGGGGACAGGCTTACGAGCAGTACTTC.

J is TRBJ1-6 and V is TRBV30, with D perhaps matching TRBD1 (5 bases). CDR3 length: 14 residues. The V end lost 3 bases, the J end lost 8 bases, and 14 bases lay between the germline ends. CDR1 GTSNPN and CDR2 SVGIG come from the germline V gene (reference sequence). The CDR3 DNA is TGTGCCTGGAGCGTGCCCCCGGGGGATTCACCCCTCCACTTT. Translating it yields CAWSVPPGDSPLHF.

J is TRBJ1-6 and V is TRBV5-6, with TRBD1 matching 7 bases. Trimming at V came to 4 bases and at J to 0 bases, leaving 10 bases not matched to a gene. Germline assignment: CDR1 SGHDT and CDR2 YYEEEE. The CDR3 is made up of 18 amino acids. CDR3 amino acids: CASSITGAVGSYNSPLHF. Here the CDR3 DNA reads TGTGCCAGCAGCATAACAGGGGCGGTGGGCTCCTATAATTCACCCCTCCACTTT. Combining the CDR3 with reference TRBV5-6 and TRBJ1-6 gives the whole variable domain DAGVTQSPTHLIKTRGQQVTLRCSPKSGHDTVSWYQQALGQGPQFIFQYYEEEERQRGNFPDRFSGHQFPNYSSELNVNALLLGDSALYLCASSITGAVGSYNSPLHFGNGTRLTVT.

V is TRBV27 and J is TRBJ2-7; 14 bases agree with TRBD2. The germline V gene encodes CDR1 MNHEY and CDR2 SMNVEV (reference sequence). With 5 bases clipped from V and 0 bases from J, the junction kept 6 bases outside the gene matches. This CDR3 is 17 amino acids long. CDR3 sequence: CASSRGTSGSSSYEQYF. The CDR3 DNA is TGTGCCAGCAGTCGCGGGACTAGCGGGAGTTCCTCCTACGAGCAGTACTTC.

The J gene is TRBJ2-1, the V gene TRBV9, with TRBD2 identical over 8 bases. The CDR3 covers 16 residues. Germline V lookup: CDR1 SGDLS, CDR2 YYNGEE. V gave up 3 bases and J gave up 8 bases; unmatched junction bases: 13. The CDR3 sequence: CASSDVPGLEDYEQFF. The CDR3 DNA reads as TGTGCCAGCAGCGATGTACCGGGACTAGAAGATTATGAGCAGTTCTTC. Complete variable domain (other parts from reference TRBV9 and TRBJ2-1): DSGVTQTPKHLITATGQRVTLRCSPRSGDLSVYWYQQSLDQGLQFLIQYYNGEERAKGNILERFSAQQFPDLHSELNLSSLELGDSALYFCASSDVPGLEDYEQFFGPGTRLTVL.

This rearrangement joins TRBV4-3 to TRBJ1-3, with D possibly being TRBD1 (5 bases). The V gene's germline CDR1 is LGHNA and CDR2 YSLEER. The CDR3 spans 19 residues. The germline V and J ends were trimmed by 0 bases and 0 bases, with 18 bases remaining between them. The CDR3 is CASSQDMGGMFHSGNTIYF. CDR3 in DNA: TGCGCCAGCAGCCAAGATATGGGGGGAATGTTCCACTCTGGAAACACCATATATTTT.

V usage is TRBV14 and J usage is TRBJ2-1, with 8 bases that match TRBD2. V lost 1 base and J lost 7; bases outside the gene matches: 6. Germline V gene lookup returns CDR1 SGHDN and CDR2 FVKESK. This CDR3 spans 15 amino acids. The CDR3 region has the DNA TGTGCCAGCAGCCAAGTCGGGAGGGCTGGAAATGAGCAGTTCTTC. It is translated as CASSQVGRAGNEQFF.

The chain recombines TRBV7-9 with TRBJ1-1; D unclear. The CDR3 runs to 13 residues. Trimming pared 8 bases from V and 1 base from J, leaving 11 bases between. Per the germline V gene, CDR1 is SEHNR and CDR2 is FQNEAQ (reference sequence). The CDR3 is CASCLGRNTEAFF. In nucleotides, the CDR3 is TGTGCCAGCTGTCTGGGGAGGAACACTGAAGCTTTCTTT.

In this sample, this clone turned up a few times. The chain combines TRBV5-1 with TRBJ1-2; a possible D gene is TRBD1 (5 bases). Germline CDR1 and CDR2: SGHRS and YFSETQ. CDR3 length equals 12 residues. Deletions cut 5 bases from V and 8 bases from J, with 13 bases between. DNA of the CDR3: TGCGCCAGCAGTGGGGCCTACGGAGGCTACACCTTC. Amino acid sequence: CASSGAYGGYTF. The full variable domain, in which reference TRBV5-1 and TRBJ1-2 provide the parts outside the CDR3, is KAGVTQTPRYLIKTRGQQVTLSCSPISGHRSVSWYQQTPGQGLQFLFEYFSETQRNKGNFPGRFSGRQFSNSRSEMNVSTLELGDSALYLCASSGAYGGYTFGSGTRLTVV.

The V call is TRBV2, the J call TRBJ1-2; 7 nucleotides line up with TRBD1. Per germline, CDR1 SNHLY and CDR2 FYNNEI. The CDR3 consists of 16 residues. The J segment lost 2 bases and the V segment lost 5 bases, leaving 11 bases of the junction unmatched. Written as DNA, the CDR3 is TGTGCCAGCAGTATACGTGATCAAGGGGGCAACTATGGCTACACCTTC. Translation: CASSIRDQGGNYGYTF.

The chain is built from TRBV29-1 and TRBJ1-5; TRBD1 is a possible D gene (5 bases). The CDR3 consists of 12 residues. V was clipped by 6 bases and J by 3 bases, with 9 bases between them. CDR1 is SQVTM, CDR2 ANQGSEA, per germline. CDR3 sequence (DNA): TGCAGCGTCCAGGGAAACAATCAGCCCCAGCATTTT. Protein: CSVQGNNQPQHF.

The CDR3 DNA follows: TGCGCCAGCAGCATCAACTCCAGGGGGAGGGAGACCCAGTACTTC. Translation: CASSINSRGRETQYF. The chain recombines TRBV5-1 with TRBJ2-5; TRBD1 might be the D (7 bases). The CDR3 is made up of 15 amino acids. Germline V CDR1 and CDR2: SGHRS, YFSETQ. V lost 4 bases and J lost 5, with 18 bases in between.

Written as DNA, the CDR3 is TGTGCCAGCAGCTATCGGGGGGCCACTGAAGCTTTCTTT. This codes for CASSYRGATEAFF. The V gene is TRBV6-5, the J gene TRBJ1-1; a weak D match, TRBD1 (6 bases). The germline gives CDR1 MNHEY, CDR2 SVGAGI. V lost 6 bases and J lost 4, with 12 bases in between. This CDR3 has 13 residues.

The chain carries TRBV11-1 and TRBJ2-7; possibly TRBD1 for D (7 bases). In germline, CDR1 is SGHAT, CDR2 FQDESV (reference sequence). V dropped 5 bases and J dropped 3 bases, with 14 bases sitting between them. The CDR3 has 14 residues. The CDR3 DNA reads TGTGCCAGCAGCACGGGGGACAGACTCTACGAGCAGTACTTC. Its protein is CASSTGDRLYEQYF.

The chain has TRBV7-2 and TRBJ2-5; D unclear. Trimming took 1 base from V and 2 from J, leaving 8 bases between them. Per germline, CDR1 SGHTA and CDR2 FQGNSA. The CDR3 extends over 14 amino acids. CDR3: CASSLGLRQETQYF. Written as DNA, the CDR3 is TGTGCCAGCAGCTTAGGATTGCGTCAAGAGACCCAGTACTTC.

The rearrangement joins TRBV6-6 to TRBJ2-7, with 8 bases matching TRBD2. The CDR3 is 13 amino acids. With V trimmed by 2 bases and J by 7 bases, 4 bases remained unmatched. The germline CDR1 and CDR2 sequences are MNHNY and SVGAGI (reference sequence). The CDR3 sequence: CASSYALAGEQYF. The CDR3 DNA reads TGTGCCAGCAGTTACGCGTTAGCGGGGGAGCAGTACTTC.

This chain links TRBV11-1 with TRBJ2-1; possible D gene TRBD1, 6 bases. Germline loops: CDR1 SGHAT, CDR2 FQDESV (reference sequence). Trimming pared 1 base from V and 0 bases from J, leaving 7 bases between. The CDR3 is made up of 15 amino acids. CDR3 bases: TGTGCCAGCAGCTTAGGAGGGGGCTCCTACAATGAGCAGTTCTTC. It codes for CASSLGGGSYNEQFF.

J is TRBJ2-3 and V is TRBV6-5; 8 bases are a match to TRBD1. The CDR3 runs 15 residues. V was pared by 2 bases and J by 2 bases, with 3 bases of the junction left unmatched. The germline CDR1 and CDR2 sequences are MNHEY and SVGAGI. The CDR3 loop reads CASSYGTGVTDTQYF. CDR3 coding DNA: TGTGCCAGCAGTTACGGGACAGGAGTCACAGATACGCAGTATTTT.

CDR3 nucleotide sequence: TGCGCCAGCTCCACGGGTTCCTACAATGAGCAGTTCTTC. Translation gives CASSTGSYNEQFF. The chain combines TRBV4-3 with TRBJ2-1; D not certain. Trimming shortened V by 8 bases and J by 1 base, and 9 bases separated the two germline ends. Germline CDR1 reads LGHNA; CDR2 reads YSLEER. CDR3 size: 13 residues.

This clone was observed once. The chain couples TRBV7-6 to TRBJ2-7, with 8 bases fitting TRBD2. Trimming removed 3 bases from V and 0 bases from J; junction bases left unmatched: 10. CDR3 length: 17 amino acids. Looked up from germline, CDR1 is SGHVS and CDR2 is FNYEAQ. The chain's CDR3 is CASSLGPGGVSSYEQYF. As DNA, the CDR3 is TGTGCCAGCAGCTTGGGGCCGGGGGGGGTCTCCTCCTACGAGCAGTACTTC.